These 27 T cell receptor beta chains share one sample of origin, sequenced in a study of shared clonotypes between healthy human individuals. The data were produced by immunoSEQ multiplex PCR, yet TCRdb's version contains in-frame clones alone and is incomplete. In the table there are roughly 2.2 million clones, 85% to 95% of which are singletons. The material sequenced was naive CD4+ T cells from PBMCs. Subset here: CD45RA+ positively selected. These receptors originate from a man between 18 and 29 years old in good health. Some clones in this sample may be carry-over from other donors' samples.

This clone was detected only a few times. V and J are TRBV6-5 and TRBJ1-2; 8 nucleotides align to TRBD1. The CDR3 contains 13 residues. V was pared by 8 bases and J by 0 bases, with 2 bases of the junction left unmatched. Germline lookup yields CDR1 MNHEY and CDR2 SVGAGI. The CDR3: CASVQGANYGYTF. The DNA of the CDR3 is TGTGCCAGCGTACAGGGGGCTAACTATGGCTACACCTTC.

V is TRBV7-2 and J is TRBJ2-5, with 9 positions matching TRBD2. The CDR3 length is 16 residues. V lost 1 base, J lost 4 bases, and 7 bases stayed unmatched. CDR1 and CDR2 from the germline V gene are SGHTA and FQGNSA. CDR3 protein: CASSLVGGRAGETQYF. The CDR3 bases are TGTGCCAGCAGCTTAGTGGGCGGGAGGGCCGGAGAGACCCAGTACTTC.

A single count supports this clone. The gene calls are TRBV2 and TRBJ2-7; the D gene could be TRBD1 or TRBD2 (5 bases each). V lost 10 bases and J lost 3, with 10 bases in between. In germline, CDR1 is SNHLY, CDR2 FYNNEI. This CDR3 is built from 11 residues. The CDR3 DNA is TGTGCCACCGGGGCCCTCTACGAGCAGTACTTC. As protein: CATGALYEQYF.

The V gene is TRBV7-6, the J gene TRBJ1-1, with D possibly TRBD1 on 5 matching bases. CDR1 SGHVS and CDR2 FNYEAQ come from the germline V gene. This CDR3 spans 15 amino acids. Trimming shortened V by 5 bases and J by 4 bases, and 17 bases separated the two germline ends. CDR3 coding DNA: TGTGCCAGCAGCCCATCCCCCGGCGGGGGCACTGAAGCTTTCTTT. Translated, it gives CASSPSPGGGTEAFF.

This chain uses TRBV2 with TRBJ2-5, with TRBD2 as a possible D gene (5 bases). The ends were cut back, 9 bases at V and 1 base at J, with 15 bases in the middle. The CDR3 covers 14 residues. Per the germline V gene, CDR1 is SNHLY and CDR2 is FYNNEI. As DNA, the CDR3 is TGTGCCAGTCTGTCGGGGTGGGTCCAAGAGACCCAGTACTTC. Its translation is CASLSGWVQETQYF.

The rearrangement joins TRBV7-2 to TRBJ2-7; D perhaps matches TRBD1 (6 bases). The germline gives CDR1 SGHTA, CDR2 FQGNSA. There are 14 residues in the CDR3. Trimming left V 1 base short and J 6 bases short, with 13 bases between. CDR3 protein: CASSLGVGGFEQYF. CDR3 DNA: TGTGCCAGCAGCTTAGGGGTAGGGGGTTTCGAGCAGTACTTC.

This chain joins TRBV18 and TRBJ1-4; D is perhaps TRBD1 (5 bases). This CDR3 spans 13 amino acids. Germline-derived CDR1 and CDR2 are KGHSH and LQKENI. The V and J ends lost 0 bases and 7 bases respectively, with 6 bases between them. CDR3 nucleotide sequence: TGTGCCAGCTCACCACCCGGGGCTGAAAAACTGTTTTTT. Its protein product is CASSPPGAEKLFF. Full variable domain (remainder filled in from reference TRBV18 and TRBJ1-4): NAGVMQNPRHLVRRRGQEARLRCSPMKGHSHVYWYRQLPEEGLKFMVYLQKENIIDESGMPKERFSAEFPKEGPSILRIQQVVRGDSAAYFCASSPPGAEKLFFGSGTQLSVL.

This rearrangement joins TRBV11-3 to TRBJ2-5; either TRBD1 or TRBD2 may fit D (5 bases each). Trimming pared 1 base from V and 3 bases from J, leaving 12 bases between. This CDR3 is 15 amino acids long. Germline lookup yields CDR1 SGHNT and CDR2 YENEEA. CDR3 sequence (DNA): TGTGCCAGCAGCTTAGCCCCGGGACGGGAAGAGACCCAGTACTTC. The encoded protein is CASSLAPGREETQYF.

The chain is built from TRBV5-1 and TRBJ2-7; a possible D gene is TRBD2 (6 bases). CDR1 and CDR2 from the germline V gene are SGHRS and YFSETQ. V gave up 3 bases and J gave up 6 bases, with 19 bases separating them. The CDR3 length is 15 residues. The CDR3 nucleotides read TGCGCCAGCAGCTGGGACTCTACCCTGGGAGGCGAGCAGTACTTC. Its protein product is CASSWDSTLGGEQYF.

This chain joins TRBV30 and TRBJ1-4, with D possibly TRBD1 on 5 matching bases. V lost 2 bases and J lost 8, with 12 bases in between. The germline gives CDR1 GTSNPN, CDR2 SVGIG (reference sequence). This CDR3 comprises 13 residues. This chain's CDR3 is CAWSIGTTEKLFF. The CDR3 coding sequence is TGTGCCTGGAGTATCGGGACGACCGAAAAACTGTTTTTT.

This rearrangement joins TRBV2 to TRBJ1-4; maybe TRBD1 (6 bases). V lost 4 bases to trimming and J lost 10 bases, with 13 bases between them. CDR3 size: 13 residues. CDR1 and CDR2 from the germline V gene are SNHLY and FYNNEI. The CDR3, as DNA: TGTGCCAGCAGTGCTACAGGACAGCCAAAACTGTTTTTT. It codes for CASSATGQPKLFF.

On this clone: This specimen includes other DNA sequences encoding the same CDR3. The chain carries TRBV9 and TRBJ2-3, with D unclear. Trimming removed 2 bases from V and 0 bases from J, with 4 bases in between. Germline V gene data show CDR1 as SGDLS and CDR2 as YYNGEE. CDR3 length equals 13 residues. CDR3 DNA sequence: TGTGCCAGCAGCGTCGTTAGCACAGATACGCAGTATTTT. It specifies CASSVVSTDTQYF.

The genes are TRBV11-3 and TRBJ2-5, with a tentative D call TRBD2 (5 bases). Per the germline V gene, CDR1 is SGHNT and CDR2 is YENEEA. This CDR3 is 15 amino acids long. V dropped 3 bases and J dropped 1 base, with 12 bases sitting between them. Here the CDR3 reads CASSFGGSVQETQYF. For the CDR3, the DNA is TGTGCCAGCAGCTTCGGTGGGAGTGTCCAAGAGACCCAGTACTTC.

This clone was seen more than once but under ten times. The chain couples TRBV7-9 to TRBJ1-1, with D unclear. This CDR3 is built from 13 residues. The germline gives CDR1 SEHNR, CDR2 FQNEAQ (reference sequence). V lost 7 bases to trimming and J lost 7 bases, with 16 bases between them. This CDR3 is CASIVGGIGEAFF. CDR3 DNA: TGTGCCAGCATCGTAGGAGGGATCGGTGAAGCTTTCTTT.

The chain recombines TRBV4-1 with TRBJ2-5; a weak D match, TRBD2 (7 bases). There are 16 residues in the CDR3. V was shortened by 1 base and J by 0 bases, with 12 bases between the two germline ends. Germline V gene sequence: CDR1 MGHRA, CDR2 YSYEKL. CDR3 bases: TGCGCCAGCAGCCAAGGAAGGGGGGGAGACCAAGAGACCCAGTACTTC. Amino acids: CASSQGRGGDQETQYF.

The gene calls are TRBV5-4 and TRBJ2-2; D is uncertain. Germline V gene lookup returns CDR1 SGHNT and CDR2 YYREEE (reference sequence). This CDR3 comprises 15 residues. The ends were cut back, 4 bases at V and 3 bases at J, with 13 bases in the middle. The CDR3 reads CASSPTVDHTGELFF. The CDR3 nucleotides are TGTGCCAGCAGCCCGACGGTAGACCACACCGGGGAGCTGTTTTTT. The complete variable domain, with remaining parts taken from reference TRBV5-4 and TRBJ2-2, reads ETGVTQSPTHLIKTRGQQVTLRCSSQSGHNTVSWYQQALGQGPQFIFQYYREEENGRGNFPPRFSGLQFPNYSSELNVNALELDDSALYLCASSPTVDHTGELFFGEGSRLTVL.

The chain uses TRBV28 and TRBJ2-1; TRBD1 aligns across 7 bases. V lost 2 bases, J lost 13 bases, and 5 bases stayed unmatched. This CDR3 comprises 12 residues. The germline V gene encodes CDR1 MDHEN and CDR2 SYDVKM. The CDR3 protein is CASSLTRDRQFF. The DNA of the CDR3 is TGTGCCAGCAGTTTAACCCGGGACAGACAGTTCTTC.

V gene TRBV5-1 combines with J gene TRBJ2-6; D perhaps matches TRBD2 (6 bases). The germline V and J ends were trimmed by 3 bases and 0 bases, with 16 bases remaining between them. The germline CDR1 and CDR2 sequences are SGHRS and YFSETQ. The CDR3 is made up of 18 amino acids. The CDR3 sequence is CASSSGARDRSGANVLTF. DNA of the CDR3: TGCGCCAGCAGCTCGGGAGCCAGGGATCGCTCTGGGGCCAACGTCCTGACTTTC.

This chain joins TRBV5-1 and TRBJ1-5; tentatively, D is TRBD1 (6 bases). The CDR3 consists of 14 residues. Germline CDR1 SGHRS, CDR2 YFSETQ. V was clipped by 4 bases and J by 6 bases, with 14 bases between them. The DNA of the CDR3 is TGCGCCAGCAGCACCAGGGGCGAAGGTCAGCCCCAGCATTTT. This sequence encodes CASSTRGEGQPQHF.

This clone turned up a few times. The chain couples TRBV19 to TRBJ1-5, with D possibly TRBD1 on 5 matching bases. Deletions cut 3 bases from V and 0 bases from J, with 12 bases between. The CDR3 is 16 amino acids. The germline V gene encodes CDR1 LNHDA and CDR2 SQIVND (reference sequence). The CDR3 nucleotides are TGTGCCAGTAGTATTGGGGAGGGACGTAGCAATCAGCCCCAGCATTTT. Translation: CASSIGEGRSNQPQHF.

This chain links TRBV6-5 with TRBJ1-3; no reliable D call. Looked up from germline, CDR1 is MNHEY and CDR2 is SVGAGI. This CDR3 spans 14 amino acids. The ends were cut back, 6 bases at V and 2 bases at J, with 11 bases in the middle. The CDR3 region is CASSQESAGNTIYF. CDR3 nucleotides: TGTGCCAGCAGCCAGGAGTCTGCTGGAAACACCATATATTTT.

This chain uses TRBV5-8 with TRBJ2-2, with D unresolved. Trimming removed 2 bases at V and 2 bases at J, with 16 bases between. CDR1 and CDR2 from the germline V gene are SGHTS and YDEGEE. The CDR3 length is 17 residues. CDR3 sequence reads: CASSFPSQATNTGELFF. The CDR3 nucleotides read TGTGCCAGCAGCTTTCCGTCCCAGGCTACTAACACCGGGGAGCTGTTTTTT.

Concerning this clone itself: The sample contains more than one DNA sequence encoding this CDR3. The CDR3 coding sequence is TGCGCCAGCAGCTTGGCGGCGGGATCCTACAATGAGCAGTTCTTC. Protein product: CASSLAAGSYNEQFF. V usage is TRBV5-1 and J usage is TRBJ2-1; a possible D gene is TRBD2 (6 bases). The V gene lost 0 bases and the J gene lost 1 base, with 8 bases spanning the gap. Germline V gene data show CDR1 as SGHRS and CDR2 as YFSETQ. The CDR3 is 15 amino acids.

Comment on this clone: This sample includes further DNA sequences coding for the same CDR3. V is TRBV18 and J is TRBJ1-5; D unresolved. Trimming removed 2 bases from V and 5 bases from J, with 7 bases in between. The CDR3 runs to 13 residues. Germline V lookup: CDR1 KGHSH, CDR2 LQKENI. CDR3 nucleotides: TGTGCCAGCTCACCATTAGTGGATCAGCCCCAGCATTTT. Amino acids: CASSPLVDQPQHF.

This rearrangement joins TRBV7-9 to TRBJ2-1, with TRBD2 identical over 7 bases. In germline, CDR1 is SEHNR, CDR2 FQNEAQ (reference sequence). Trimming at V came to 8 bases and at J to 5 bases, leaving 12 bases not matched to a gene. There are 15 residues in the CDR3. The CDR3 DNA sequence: TGTGCCAGCGGGGCGGGTCTAGCGGCGAACAATGAGCAGTTCTTC. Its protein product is CASGAGLAANNEQFF.

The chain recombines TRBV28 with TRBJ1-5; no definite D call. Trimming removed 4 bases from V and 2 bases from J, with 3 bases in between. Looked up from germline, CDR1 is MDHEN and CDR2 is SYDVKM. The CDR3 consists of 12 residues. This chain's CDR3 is CASSYRNQPQHF. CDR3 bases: TGTGCCAGCAGTTACCGCAATCAGCCCCAGCATTTT.

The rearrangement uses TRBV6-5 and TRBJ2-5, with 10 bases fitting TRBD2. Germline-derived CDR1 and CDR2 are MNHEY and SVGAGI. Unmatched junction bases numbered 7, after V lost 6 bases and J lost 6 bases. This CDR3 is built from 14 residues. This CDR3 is CASSKIAGGKTQYF. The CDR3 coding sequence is TGTGCCAGCAGCAAGATAGCGGGGGGAAAGACCCAGTACTTC.